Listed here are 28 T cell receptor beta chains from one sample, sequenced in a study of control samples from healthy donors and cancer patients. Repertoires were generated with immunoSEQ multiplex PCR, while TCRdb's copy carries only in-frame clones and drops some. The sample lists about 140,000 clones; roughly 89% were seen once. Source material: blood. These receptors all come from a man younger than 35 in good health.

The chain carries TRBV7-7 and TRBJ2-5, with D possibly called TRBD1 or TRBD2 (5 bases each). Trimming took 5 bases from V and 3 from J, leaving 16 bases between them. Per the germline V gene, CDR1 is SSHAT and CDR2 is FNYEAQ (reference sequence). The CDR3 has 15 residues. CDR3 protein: CASSHRYGDEETQYF. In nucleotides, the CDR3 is TGTGCCAGCAGCCATCGTTACGGGGACGAAGAGACCCAGTACTTC.

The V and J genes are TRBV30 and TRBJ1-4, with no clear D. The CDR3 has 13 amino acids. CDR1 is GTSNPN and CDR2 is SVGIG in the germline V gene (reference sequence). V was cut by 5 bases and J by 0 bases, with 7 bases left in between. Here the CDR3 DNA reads TGTGCCTGGTACCGATCAACTAATGAAAAACTGTTTTTT. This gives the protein CAWYRSTNEKLFF.

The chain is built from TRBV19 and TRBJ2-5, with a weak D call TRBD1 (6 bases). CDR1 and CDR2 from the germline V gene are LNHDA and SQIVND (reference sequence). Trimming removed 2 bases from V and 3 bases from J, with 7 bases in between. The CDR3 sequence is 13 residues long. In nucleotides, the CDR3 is TGTGCCAGTAGTATAAGGACAGAAGAGACCCAGTACTTC. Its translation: CASSIRTEETQYF.

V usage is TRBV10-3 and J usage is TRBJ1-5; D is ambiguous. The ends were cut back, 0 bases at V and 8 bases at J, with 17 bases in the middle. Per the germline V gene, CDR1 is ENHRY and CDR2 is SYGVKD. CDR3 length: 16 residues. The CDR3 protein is CAISESGNAVVEPQHF. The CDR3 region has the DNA TGTGCCATCAGTGAGTCGGGAAACGCCGTTGTGGAGCCCCAGCATTTT.

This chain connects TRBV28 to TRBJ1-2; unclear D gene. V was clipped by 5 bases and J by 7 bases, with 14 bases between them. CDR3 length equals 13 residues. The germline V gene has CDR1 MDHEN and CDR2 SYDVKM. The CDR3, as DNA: TGTGCCAGCAGTAAGAGGTTAGCCGTTGGCTACACCTTC. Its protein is CASSKRLAVGYTF.

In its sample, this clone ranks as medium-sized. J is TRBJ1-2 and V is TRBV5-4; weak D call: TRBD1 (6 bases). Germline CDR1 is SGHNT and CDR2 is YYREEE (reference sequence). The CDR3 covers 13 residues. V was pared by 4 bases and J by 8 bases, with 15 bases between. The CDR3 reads CASSKTGWNGYTF. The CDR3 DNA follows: TGTGCCAGCAGCAAGACAGGTTGGAACGGCTACACCTTC.

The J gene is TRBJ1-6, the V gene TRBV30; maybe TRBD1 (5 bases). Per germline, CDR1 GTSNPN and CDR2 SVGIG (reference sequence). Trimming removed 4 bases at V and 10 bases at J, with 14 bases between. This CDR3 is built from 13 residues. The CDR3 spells CAWTYSGGSPLHF. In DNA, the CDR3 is TGTGCCTGGACCTACTCTGGGGGATCACCCCTCCACTTT.

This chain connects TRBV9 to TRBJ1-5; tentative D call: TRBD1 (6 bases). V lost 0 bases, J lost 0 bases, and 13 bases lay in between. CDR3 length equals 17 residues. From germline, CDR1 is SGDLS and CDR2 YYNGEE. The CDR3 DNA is TGTGCCAGCAGCGTAGCCCCGGACAGCGATAGCAATCAGCCCCAGCATTTT. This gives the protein CASSVAPDSDSNQPQHF.

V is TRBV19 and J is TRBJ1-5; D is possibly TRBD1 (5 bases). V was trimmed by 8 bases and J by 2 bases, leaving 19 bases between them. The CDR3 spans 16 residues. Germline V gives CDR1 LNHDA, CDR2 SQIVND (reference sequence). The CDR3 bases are TGTGCCAGTCAGGGCTGGAAGGTCAGGGGCAATCAGCCCCAGCATTTT. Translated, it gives CASQGWKVRGNQPQHF. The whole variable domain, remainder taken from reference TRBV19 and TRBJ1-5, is DGGITQSPKYLFRKEGQNVTLSCEQNLNHDAMYWYRQDPGQGLRLIYYSQIVNDFQKGDIAEGYSVSREKKESFPLTVTSAQKNPTAFYLCASQGWKVRGNQPQHFGDGTRLSIL.

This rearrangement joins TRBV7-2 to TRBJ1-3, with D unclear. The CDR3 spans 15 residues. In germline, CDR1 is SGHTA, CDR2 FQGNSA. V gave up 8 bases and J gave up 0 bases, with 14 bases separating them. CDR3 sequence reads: CASLKDPVSGNTIYF. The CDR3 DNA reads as TGTGCCAGCCTTAAAGATCCAGTCTCTGGAAACACCATATATTTT.

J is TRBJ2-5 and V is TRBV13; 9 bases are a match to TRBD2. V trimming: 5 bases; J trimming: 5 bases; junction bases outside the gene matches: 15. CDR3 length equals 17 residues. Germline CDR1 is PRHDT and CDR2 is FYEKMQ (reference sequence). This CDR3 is CASSPRGSGGLGETQYF. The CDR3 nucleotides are TGTGCCAGCAGCCCCCGGGGTAGCGGGGGCCTCGGGGAGACCCAGTACTTC.

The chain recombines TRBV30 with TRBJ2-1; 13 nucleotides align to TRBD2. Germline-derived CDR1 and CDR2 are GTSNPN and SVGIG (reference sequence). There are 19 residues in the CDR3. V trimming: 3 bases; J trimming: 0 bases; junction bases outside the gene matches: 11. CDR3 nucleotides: TGTGCCTGGAGGGCCGGGACTAGCGGGACCAGGGACTCCTACAATGAGCAGTTCTTC. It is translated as CAWRAGTSGTRDSYNEQFF.

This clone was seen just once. The CDR3 nucleotides read TGTGCCAGCAGTTACCAGGGGCGGAATCAGCCCCAGCATTTT. Translating it yields CASSYQGRNQPQHF. The chain is built from TRBV6-6 and TRBJ1-5; maybe TRBD1 (6 bases). CDR1 MNHNY and CDR2 SVGAGI come from the germline V gene (reference sequence). The CDR3 consists of 14 residues. V was trimmed by 2 bases and J by 4 bases, leaving 9 bases between them.

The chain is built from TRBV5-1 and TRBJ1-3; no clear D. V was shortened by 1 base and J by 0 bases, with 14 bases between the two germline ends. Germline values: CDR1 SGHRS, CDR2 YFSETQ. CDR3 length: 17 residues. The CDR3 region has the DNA TGCGCCAGCAGCTTGACAACCCCCGTTAGCTCTGGAAACACCATATATTTT. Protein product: CASSLTTPVSSGNTIYF.

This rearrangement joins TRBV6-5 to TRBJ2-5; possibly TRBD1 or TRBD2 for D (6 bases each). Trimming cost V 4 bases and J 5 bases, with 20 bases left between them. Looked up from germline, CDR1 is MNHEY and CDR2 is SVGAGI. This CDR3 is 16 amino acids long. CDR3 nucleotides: TGTGCCAGCAGTTTCGGGACGTTGGGGGGCGTCGAGACCCAGTACTTC. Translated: CASSFGTLGGVETQYF.

As DNA, the CDR3 is TGTGCCAGCAGATCGGGATCCTGGAACGAGCAGTACTTC. Translated: CASRSGSWNEQYF. The V gene is TRBV3-1 (or the pseudogene TRBV3-2), the J gene TRBJ2-7; D possibly corresponds to TRBD2 (5 bases). Germline CDR1 LGHDT, CDR2 YNNKEL (reference sequence). This CDR3 is built from 13 residues. Trimming removed 6 bases from V and 5 bases from J, with 14 bases in between.

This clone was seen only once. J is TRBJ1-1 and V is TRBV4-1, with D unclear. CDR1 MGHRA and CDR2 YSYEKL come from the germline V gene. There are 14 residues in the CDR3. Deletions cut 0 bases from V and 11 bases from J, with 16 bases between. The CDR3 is CASSQDGTFRNAFF. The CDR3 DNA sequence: TGCGCCAGCAGCCAAGATGGTACCTTCCGAAATGCTTTCTTT.

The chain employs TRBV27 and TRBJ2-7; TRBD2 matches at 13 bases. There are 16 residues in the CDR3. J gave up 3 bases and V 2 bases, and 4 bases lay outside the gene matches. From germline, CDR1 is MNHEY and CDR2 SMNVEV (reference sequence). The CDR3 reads CASSLTSGGAHYEQYF. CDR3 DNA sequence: TGTGCCAGCAGTTTAACTAGCGGGGGGGCTCACTACGAGCAGTACTTC.

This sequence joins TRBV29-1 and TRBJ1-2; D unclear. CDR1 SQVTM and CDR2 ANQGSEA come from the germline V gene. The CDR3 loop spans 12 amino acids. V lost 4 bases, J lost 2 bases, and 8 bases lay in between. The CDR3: CSVGEGNYGYTF. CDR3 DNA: TGCAGCGTTGGGGAGGGAAACTATGGCTACACCTTC.

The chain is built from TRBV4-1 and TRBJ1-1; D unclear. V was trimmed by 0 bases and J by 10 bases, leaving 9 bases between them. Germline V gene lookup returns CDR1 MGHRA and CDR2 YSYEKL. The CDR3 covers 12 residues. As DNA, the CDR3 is TGCGCCAGCAGCCAAGATAGGGTTTCAGCTTTCTTT. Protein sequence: CASSQDRVSAFF.

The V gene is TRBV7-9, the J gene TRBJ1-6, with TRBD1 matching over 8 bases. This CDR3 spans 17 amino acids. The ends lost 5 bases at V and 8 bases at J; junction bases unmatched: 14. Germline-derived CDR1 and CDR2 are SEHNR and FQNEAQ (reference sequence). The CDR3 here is CASSPDRESLQHSPLHF. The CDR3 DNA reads TGTGCCAGCAGCCCGGACAGGGAATCCCTTCAACATTCACCCCTCCACTTT.

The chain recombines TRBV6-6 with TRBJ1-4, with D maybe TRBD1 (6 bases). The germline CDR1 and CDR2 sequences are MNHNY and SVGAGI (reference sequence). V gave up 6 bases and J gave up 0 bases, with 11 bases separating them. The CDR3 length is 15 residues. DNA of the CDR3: TGTGCCAGCAGGGTGACAGGCACAACTAATGAAAAACTGTTTTTT. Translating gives CASRVTGTTNEKLFF.

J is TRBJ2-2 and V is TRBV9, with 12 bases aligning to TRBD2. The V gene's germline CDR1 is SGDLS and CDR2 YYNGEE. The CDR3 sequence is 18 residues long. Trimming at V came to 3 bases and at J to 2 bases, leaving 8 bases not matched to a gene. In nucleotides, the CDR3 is TGTGCCAGCAGCGCCCGGACTAGCGGGGCTATAAACACCGGGGAGCTGTTTTTT. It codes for CASSARTSGAINTGELFF.

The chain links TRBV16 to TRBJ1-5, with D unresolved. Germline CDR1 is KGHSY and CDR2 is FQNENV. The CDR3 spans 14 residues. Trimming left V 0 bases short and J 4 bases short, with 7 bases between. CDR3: CASSQSPGNQPQHF. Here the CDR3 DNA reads TGTGCCAGCAGCCAATCGCCCGGGAATCAGCCCCAGCATTTT.

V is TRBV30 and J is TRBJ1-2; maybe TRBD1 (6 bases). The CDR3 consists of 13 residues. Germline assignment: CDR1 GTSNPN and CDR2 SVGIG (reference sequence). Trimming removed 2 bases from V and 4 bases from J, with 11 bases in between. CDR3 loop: CAWSLQGSYGYTF. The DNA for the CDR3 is TGTGCCTGGAGTCTCCAGGGGTCCTATGGCTACACCTTC.

CDR3 sequence reads: CASSGSRGREQETQYF. CDR3 sequence (DNA): TGTGCCAGCAGCGGCTCGAGGGGGCGGGAACAAGAGACCCAGTACTTC. The V call is TRBV7-9, the J call TRBJ2-5; tentatively, D is TRBD1 (7 bases). CDR1 and CDR2 from the germline V gene are SEHNR and FQNEAQ (reference sequence). The CDR3 extends over 16 amino acids. V dropped 5 bases and J dropped 2 bases, with 18 bases sitting between them.

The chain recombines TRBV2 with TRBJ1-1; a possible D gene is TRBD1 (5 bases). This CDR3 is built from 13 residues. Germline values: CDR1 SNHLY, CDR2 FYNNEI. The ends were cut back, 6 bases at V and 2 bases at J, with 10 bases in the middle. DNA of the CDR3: TGTGCCAGCAGCCCCGACAGTAACACTGAAGCTTTCTTT. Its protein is CASSPDSNTEAFF.

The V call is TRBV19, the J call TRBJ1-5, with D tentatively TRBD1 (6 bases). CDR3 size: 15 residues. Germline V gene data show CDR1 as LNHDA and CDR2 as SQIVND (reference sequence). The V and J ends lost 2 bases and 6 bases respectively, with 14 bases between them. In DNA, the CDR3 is TGTGCCAGTAGTATATTGGCAGGGGAAACTCAGCCCCAGCATTTT. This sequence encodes CASSILAGETQPQHF.